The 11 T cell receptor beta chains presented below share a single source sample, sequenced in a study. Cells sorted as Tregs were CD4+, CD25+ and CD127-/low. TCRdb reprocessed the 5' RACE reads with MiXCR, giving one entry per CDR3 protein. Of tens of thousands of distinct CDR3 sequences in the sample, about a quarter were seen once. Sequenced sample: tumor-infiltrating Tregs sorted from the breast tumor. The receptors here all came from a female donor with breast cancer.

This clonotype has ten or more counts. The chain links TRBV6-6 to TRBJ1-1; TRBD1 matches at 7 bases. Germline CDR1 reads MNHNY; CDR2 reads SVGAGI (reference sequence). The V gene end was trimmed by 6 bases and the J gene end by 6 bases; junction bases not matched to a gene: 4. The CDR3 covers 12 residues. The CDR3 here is CASRPDRPEAFF. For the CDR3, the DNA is TGTGCCAGCAGACCGGACAGGCCTGAAGCTTTCTTT.

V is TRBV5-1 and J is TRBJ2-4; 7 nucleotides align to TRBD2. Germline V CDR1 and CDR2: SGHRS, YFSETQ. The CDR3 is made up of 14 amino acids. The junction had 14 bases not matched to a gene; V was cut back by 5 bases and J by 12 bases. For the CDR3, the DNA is TGCGCCAGCAGTGCACTAGCGCACGACAAACCTCAGTACTTC. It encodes CASSALAHDKPQYF. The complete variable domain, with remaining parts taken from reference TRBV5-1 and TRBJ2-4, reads KAGVTQTPRYLIKTRGQQVTLSCSPISGHRSVSWYQQTPGQGLQFLFEYFSETQRNKGNFPGRFSGRQFSNSRSEMNVSTLELGDSALYLCASSALAHDKPQYFGAGTRLSVL.

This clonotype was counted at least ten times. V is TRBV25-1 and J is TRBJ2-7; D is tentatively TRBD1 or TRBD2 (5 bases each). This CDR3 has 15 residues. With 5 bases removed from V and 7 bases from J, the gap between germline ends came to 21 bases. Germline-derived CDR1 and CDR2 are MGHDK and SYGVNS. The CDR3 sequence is CASSPTPAGSGEQYF. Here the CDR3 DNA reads TGTGCCAGCAGTCCGACCCCCGCAGGGTCGGGGGAGCAGTACTTC.

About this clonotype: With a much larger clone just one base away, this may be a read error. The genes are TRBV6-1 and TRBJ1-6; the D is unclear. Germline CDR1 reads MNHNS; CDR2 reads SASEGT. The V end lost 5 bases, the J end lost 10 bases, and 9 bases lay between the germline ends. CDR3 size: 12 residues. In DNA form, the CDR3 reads TGTGCCAGCAGTTGGGGAGGATCACCCCTCCACTTT. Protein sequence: CASSWGGSPLHF.

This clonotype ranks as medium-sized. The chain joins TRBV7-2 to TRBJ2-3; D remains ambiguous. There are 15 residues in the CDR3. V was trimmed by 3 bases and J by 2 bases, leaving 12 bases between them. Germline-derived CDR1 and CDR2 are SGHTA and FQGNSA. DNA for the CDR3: TGTGCCAGCAGCTTGTCGACGGTTAACACAGATACGCAGTATTTT. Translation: CASSLSTVNTDTQYF.

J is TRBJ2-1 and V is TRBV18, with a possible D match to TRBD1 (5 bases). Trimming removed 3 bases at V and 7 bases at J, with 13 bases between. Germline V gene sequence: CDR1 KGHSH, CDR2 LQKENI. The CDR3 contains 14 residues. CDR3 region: CASSPPQGPNEQFF. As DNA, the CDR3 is TGTGCCAGCTCACCTCCCCAGGGTCCGAATGAGCAGTTCTTC.

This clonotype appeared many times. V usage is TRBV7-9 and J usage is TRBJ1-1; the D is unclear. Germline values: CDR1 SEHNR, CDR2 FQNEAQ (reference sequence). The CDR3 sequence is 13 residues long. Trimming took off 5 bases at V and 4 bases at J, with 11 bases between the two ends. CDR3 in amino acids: CASSKISATEAFF. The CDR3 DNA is TGTGCCAGCAGCAAAATATCAGCCACTGAAGCTTTCTTT.

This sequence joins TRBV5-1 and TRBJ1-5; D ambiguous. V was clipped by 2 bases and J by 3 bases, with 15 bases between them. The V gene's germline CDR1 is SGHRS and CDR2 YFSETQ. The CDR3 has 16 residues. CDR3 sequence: CASSFYAGPDNQPQHF. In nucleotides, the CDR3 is TGCGCCAGCAGCTTCTACGCGGGTCCAGACAATCAGCCCCAGCATTTT.

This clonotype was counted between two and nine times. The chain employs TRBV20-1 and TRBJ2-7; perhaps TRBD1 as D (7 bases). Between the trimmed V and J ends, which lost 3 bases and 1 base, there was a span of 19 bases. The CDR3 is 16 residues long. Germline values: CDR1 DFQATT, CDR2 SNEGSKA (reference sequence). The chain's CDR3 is CSASDPGGTLSYEQYF. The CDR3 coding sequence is TGCAGTGCTAGCGACCCAGGGGGGACACTTTCCTACGAGCAGTACTTC.

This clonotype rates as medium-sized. The CDR3 sequence: CASSRQGADTEAFF. The DNA of the CDR3 is TGCGCCAGCAGCAGACAGGGGGCGGACACTGAAGCTTTCTTT. The rearrangement joins TRBV5-1 to TRBJ1-1; TRBD1 matches 10 bases. Germline V gene data show CDR1 as SGHRS and CDR2 as YFSETQ. V was pared by 4 bases and J by 3 bases, with 3 bases of the junction left unmatched. This CDR3 is built from 14 residues.

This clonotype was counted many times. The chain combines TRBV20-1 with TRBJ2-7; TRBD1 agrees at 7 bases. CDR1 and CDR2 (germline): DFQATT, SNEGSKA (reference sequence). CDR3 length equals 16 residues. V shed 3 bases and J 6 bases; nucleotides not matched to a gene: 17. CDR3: CSARERQGSSGREQYF. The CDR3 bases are TGCAGTGCTAGGGAAAGACAGGGTTCGTCAGGGCGCGAGCAGTACTTC.